The 30 T cell receptor beta chains in this list originate from one sample, sequenced in a study of blood T cell repertoires in COVID-19. Assay used: immunoSEQ multiplex PCR; TCRdb lists only in-frame clones, some missing. The repertoire holds under 70,000 clones, with around 80% as singletons. Sample: peripheral blood. The receptors were gathered from a man aged 55 to 70 with acute or convalescent COVID-19.

V and J are TRBV24-1 and TRBJ1-5; no clear D gene. This CDR3 is 16 amino acids long. Trimming removed 2 bases at V and 0 bases at J, with 10 bases between. Per the germline V gene, CDR1 is KGHDR and CDR2 is SFDVKD. The CDR3 reads CATSDSADYSNQPQHF. In nucleotides, the CDR3 is TGTGCCACCAGTGATTCTGCTGACTATAGCAATCAGCCCCAGCATTTT.

J is TRBJ1-1 and V is TRBV28; possibly TRBD1 for D (6 bases). The germline V gene has CDR1 MDHEN and CDR2 SYDVKM. V lost 6 bases and J 0 bases, leaving 11 bases between the germline ends. There are 14 residues in the CDR3. The CDR3 DNA reads TGTGCCAGCAGCCTCAGGGGAATGAACACTGAAGCTTTCTTT. Translation gives CASSLRGMNTEAFF.

This rearrangement joins TRBV10-3 to TRBJ2-7, with D maybe TRBD1 (5 bases). V was trimmed by 6 bases and J by 3 bases, leaving 12 bases between them. The CDR3 consists of 13 residues. The germline CDR1 and CDR2 sequences are ENHRY and SYGVKD. CDR3 in DNA: TGTGCCATCAGAGACGACAGTAACTACGAGCAGTACTTC. It translates to CAIRDDSNYEQYF.

This clone was recorded a few times. The chain has TRBV2 and TRBJ1-4; D possibly corresponds to TRBD1 (5 bases). Germline lookup yields CDR1 SNHLY and CDR2 FYNNEI. The V end was cut by 1 base, the J end by 4 bases, with 7 bases between. The CDR3 spans 14 residues. CDR3 nucleotides: TGTGCCAGCAGTGAAGGACAGCATAATGAAAAACTGTTTTTT. Translating gives CASSEGQHNEKLFF. Complete variable domain (other parts from reference TRBV2 and TRBJ1-4): EPEVTQTPSHQVTQMGQEVILRCVPISNHLYFYWYRQILGQKVEFLVSFYNNEISEKSEIFDDQFSVERPDGSNFTLKIRSTKLEDSAMYFCASSEGQHNEKLFFGSGTQLSVL.

The DNA of the CDR3 is TGTGCCAGCAGCTTAGGTGGGGCGGCTGAGCAGTTCTTC. Protein sequence: CASSLGGAAEQFF. The V and J genes are TRBV7-2 and TRBJ2-1, with a weak D call TRBD1 (5 bases). Germline V gene lookup returns CDR1 SGHTA and CDR2 FQGNSA. The CDR3 is 13 residues long. V was pared by 1 base and J by 9 bases, with 10 bases between.

The CDR3 loop is CASSLDQGPRNEQYF. The CDR3 DNA is TGTGCCAGCAGCTTGGACCAGGGGCCTCGGAACGAGCAGTACTTC. This chain links TRBV5-4 with TRBJ2-7; D is possibly TRBD1 (6 bases). This CDR3 comprises 15 residues. Between the trimmed V and J ends, which lost 0 bases and 5 bases, there was a span of 15 bases. CDR1 is SGHNT, CDR2 YYREEE, per germline (reference sequence).

The J gene is TRBJ2-1, the V gene TRBV9, with a weak D call TRBD1 (6 bases). V lost 7 bases and J lost 4, with 18 bases in between. The CDR3 runs to 15 residues. Germline loops: CDR1 SGDLS, CDR2 YYNGEE. This CDR3 is CASGSAGTIYNEQFF. The CDR3 coding sequence is TGTGCCAGCGGAAGCGCCGGGACAATTTACAATGAGCAGTTCTTC.

In this sample, this clone turned up many times. The chain recombines TRBV19 with TRBJ1-1, with a tentative D call TRBD1 (5 bases). Trimming cost V 10 bases and J 4 bases, with 13 bases left between them. CDR1 and CDR2 from the germline V gene are LNHDA and SQIVND (reference sequence). CDR3 length: 12 amino acids. In DNA, the CDR3 is TGTGCCACCCTGGGGCCGTCCACTGAAGCTTTCTTT. As protein: CATLGPSTEAFF.

This clone has a handful of counts. The genes are TRBV5-1 and TRBJ2-7; maybe TRBD2 (5 bases). CDR1 and CDR2 (germline): SGHRS, YFSETQ. The CDR3 length is 15 residues. The V and J ends lost 4 bases and 0 bases respectively, with 14 bases between them. CDR3 amino acids: CASSRGGGGSYEQYF. The CDR3 DNA sequence: TGCGCCAGCAGCCGGGGTGGCGGAGGCTCCTACGAGCAGTACTTC. The full variable domain, rest sourced from reference TRBV5-1 and TRBJ2-7, is KAGVTQTPRYLIKTRGQQVTLSCSPISGHRSVSWYQQTPGQGLQFLFEYFSETQRNKGNFPGRFSGRQFSNSRSEMNVSTLELGDSALYLCASSRGGGGSYEQYFGPGTRLTVT.

This clone was seen a handful of times. The CDR3 loop is CAIRPSGQRNTEAFF. CDR3 nucleotides: TGTGCCATCAGGCCTTCGGGACAAAGGAACACTGAAGCTTTCTTT. This chain links TRBV10-3 with TRBJ1-1; a possible D gene is TRBD1 (6 bases). Germline assignment: CDR1 ENHRY and CDR2 SYGVKD. Trimming left V 6 bases short and J 1 base short, with 15 bases between. The CDR3 is 15 amino acids.

Only a few counts were recorded for this clone. The chain recombines TRBV10-3 with TRBJ1-3; D not resolved. Per the germline V gene, CDR1 is ENHRY and CDR2 is SYGVKD. Trimming took off 4 bases at V and 1 base at J, with 5 bases between the two ends. CDR3 size: 13 residues. The DNA of the CDR3 is TGTGCCATCAGTGTGCAGTCTGGAAACACCATATATTTT. Its translation: CAISVQSGNTIYF.

This chain uses TRBV19 with TRBJ1-2; 7 nucleotides match TRBD1. Per germline, CDR1 LNHDA and CDR2 SQIVND (reference sequence). With V trimmed by 5 bases and J by 8 bases, 5 bases remained unmatched. The CDR3 totals 12 residues. The CDR3 spells CASSSRQGGYTF. CDR3 nucleotides: TGTGCCAGTAGTTCCCGACAGGGAGGCTACACCTTC.

A word on this clone: One junction end disagrees with the germline gene, perhaps due to a read error. The chain recombines TRBV18 with TRBJ1-1, with D possibly being TRBD1 (5 bases). The CDR3 totals 14 residues. Germline V gene lookup returns CDR1 KGHSH and CDR2 LQKENI. The CDR3, as DNA: TGTGCCAGCACACCTCAGGGTAAATTCGCTGAAGCTTTCTTT. Its protein product is CASTPQGKFAEAFF.

The chain is built from TRBV7-9 and TRBJ2-1; 10 bases align to TRBD2. CDR1 is SEHNR, CDR2 FQNEAQ, per germline (reference sequence). CDR3 length equals 18 residues. The V segment lost 2 bases and the J segment 2 bases; nucleotides outside the gene matches: 9. The CDR3 nucleotides read TGTGCCAGCAGCTTAACTAGCGGGACTCCCGCGGCCTACAATGAGCAGTTCTTC. This gives the protein CASSLTSGTPAAYNEQFF.

This clone was counted a single time. The V call is TRBV5-1, the J call TRBJ1-2; TRBD1 agrees at 9 bases. The CDR3 has 13 amino acids. Germline V gene sequence: CDR1 SGHRS, CDR2 YFSETQ. Unmatched junction bases numbered 3, after V lost 3 bases and J lost 6 bases. The CDR3 DNA reads as TGCGCCAGCAGCTGGAGACAGGGGGATGGCTACACCTTC. It is translated as CASSWRQGDGYTF.

The chain couples TRBV15 to TRBJ2-1; D is unclear. CDR3 length: 12 amino acids. V was cut by 0 bases and J by 8 bases, with 5 bases left in between. Germline lookup yields CDR1 LNHNV and CDR2 YYDKDF (reference sequence). The CDR3 here is CATSRDRYEQFF. In nucleotides, the CDR3 is TGTGCCACCAGCAGAGACAGATATGAGCAGTTCTTC.

V usage is TRBV12-1 and J usage is TRBJ2-1; the table names TRBD2, a call not compared with the DNA. TRBV12-1 is deemed a pseudogene. The CDR3 runs 18 residues. CDR3 protein: CASSARWGGRNSYNEQFF. CDR3 nucleotide sequence: TGTGCCAGCAGCGCCCGCTGGGGGGGGCGGAACTCCTACAATGAGCAGTTCTTC.

The CDR3 DNA reads as TGCGCCAGCAGCCCAGCGGTAGCGGGGGGCGAGCAGTACTTC. This gives the protein CASSPAVAGGEQYF. V gene TRBV5-1 combines with J gene TRBJ2-7; 10 bases are shared with TRBD2. CDR3 length: 14 residues. The V segment lost 4 bases and the J segment 6 bases; nucleotides outside the gene matches: 7. Germline V gene sequence: CDR1 SGHRS, CDR2 YFSETQ.

The genes are TRBV9 and TRBJ1-1; D is unresolved. This CDR3 region has 13 residues. The germline V and J ends were trimmed by 1 base and 3 bases, with 7 bases remaining between them. CDR1 is SGDLS, CDR2 YYNGEE, per germline. CDR3 in DNA: TGTGCCAGCAGCGTAATGGGAGACACTGAAGCTTTCTTT. Its translation is CASSVMGDTEAFF.

The V gene is TRBV5-1, the J gene TRBJ2-5; 13 positions match TRBD2. Trimming took 7 bases from V and 4 from J; bases not matched to a gene: 4. CDR3 length equals 14 residues. Germline V gives CDR1 SGHRS, CDR2 YFSETQ. Here the CDR3 DNA reads TGCGCCAGCCGGACTAGCGGGAGTTCAGAGACCCAGTACTTC. Protein sequence: CASRTSGSSETQYF.

This clone was seen a few times. The genes are TRBV30 and TRBJ1-1; D is unclear. The V gene lost 1 base and the J gene lost 5 bases, with 5 bases spanning the gap. Germline assignment: CDR1 GTSNPN and CDR2 SVGIG (reference sequence). CDR3 length: 11 amino acids. CDR3 in amino acids: CAWSAQTEAFF. CDR3 in DNA: TGTGCCTGGAGTGCCCAAACTGAAGCTTTCTTT.

V gene TRBV2 combines with J gene TRBJ2-1; TRBD2 agrees at 7 bases. This CDR3 has 15 residues. Germline values: CDR1 SNHLY, CDR2 FYNNEI. V gave up 1 base and J gave up 0 bases; unmatched junction bases: 0. The CDR3 sequence: CASSEGGGSYNEQFF. CDR3 bases: TGTGCCAGCAGTGAAGGCGGGGGCTCCTACAATGAGCAGTTCTTC.

The chain couples TRBV9 to TRBJ1-4, with a weak D call TRBD1 (5 bases). From germline, CDR1 is SGDLS and CDR2 YYNGEE. This CDR3 region has 16 residues. Trimming took off 0 bases at V and 7 bases at J, with 16 bases between the two ends. CDR3 coding DNA: TGTGCCAGCAGCGTAGACGGCGGCAGGGTTAGTGAAAAACTGTTTTTT. Its translation is CASSVDGGRVSEKLFF.

The chain carries TRBV7-9 and TRBJ1-2; 7 positions agree with TRBD1. The length of the CDR3 is 14 residues. The ends lost 5 bases at V and 4 bases at J; junction bases unmatched: 7. Looked up from germline, CDR1 is SEHNR and CDR2 is FQNEAQ (reference sequence). CDR3 sequence (DNA): TGTGCCAGCAGCCCCGGAGGGGGCGCCTATGGCTACACCTTC. Protein: CASSPGGGAYGYTF.

As DNA, the CDR3 is TGTGCCAGTAGTATCCCGGACAGGGGCCTGGACACTGAAGCTTTCTTT. Its translation is CASSIPDRGLDTEAFF. This sequence joins TRBV19 and TRBJ1-1; 9 nucleotides match TRBD1. The CDR3 is 16 residues long. Looked up from germline, CDR1 is LNHDA and CDR2 is SQIVND (reference sequence). V shed 3 bases and J 3 bases; nucleotides not matched to a gene: 8.

The chain links TRBV5-5 to TRBJ2-5; 14 nucleotides line up with TRBD2. This CDR3 has 18 residues. Germline trimming cut 6 bases from V and 5 bases from J; bases unmatched to any gene: 15. Germline V gives CDR1 SGHKS, CDR2 YYEKEE (reference sequence). The CDR3 bases are TGTGCCAGCATCCCAAATCCGGGACTAGCGGGAGAGGGGGAGACCCAGTACTTC. Its protein product is CASIPNPGLAGEGETQYF.

J is TRBJ1-1 and V is TRBV7-3, with D uncertain. V dropped 2 bases and J dropped 1 base, with 8 bases sitting between them. The CDR3 consists of 14 residues. Germline V gives CDR1 SGHTA, CDR2 FQGTGA. The CDR3 sequence is CASSLLGQNTEAFF. The DNA of the CDR3 is TGTGCCAGCAGCTTACTAGGTCAGAACACTGAAGCTTTCTTT.

The rearrangement links TRBV20-1 to TRBJ1-5, with 10 bases fitting TRBD1. CDR1 is DFQATT and CDR2 is SNEGSKA in the germline V gene (reference sequence). The V and J ends lost 3 bases and 2 bases, in that order; junction bases with no gene match: 4. CDR3 length: 15 amino acids. For the CDR3, the DNA is TGCAGTGCTAGTGGGGACAGGGGACGCAATCAGCCCCAGCATTTT. It codes for CSASGDRGRNQPQHF.

The chain uses TRBV6-2 or TRBV6-3 and TRBJ2-5; 13 bases fit TRBD2. The CDR3 contains 15 residues. Per germline, CDR1 MNHEY and CDR2 SVGEGT. J lost 5 bases, V lost 1 base, and 1 base had no gene match. Here the CDR3 reads CASSYWTSGSETQYF. CDR3 coding DNA: TGTGCCAGCAGTTACTGGACTAGCGGGAGTGAGACCCAGTACTTC.

This chain connects TRBV5-1 to TRBJ1-5; weak D call: TRBD1 (5 bases). V lost 1 base and J 7 bases, leaving 12 bases between the germline ends. Per the germline V gene, CDR1 is SGHRS and CDR2 is YFSETQ. The CDR3 extends over 14 amino acids. CDR3 residues: CASSLTGGGQPQHF. CDR3 bases: TGCGCCAGCAGCTTGACCGGGGGGGGACAGCCCCAGCATTTT.